Sequencing of this T cell receptor (beta chain) was carried out in a study of cytomegalovirus exposure and HLA in healthy donors. Use of 60 Vbeta and 13 Jbeta primers characterized the PCR. Per the authors' pipeline: There were tens of millions of unique TCR beta chains by a later count, and approximately 12 million of them were shared. TCRdb's table, derived via immunoSEQ multiplex PCR, lists solely in-frame clones and lacks some. D and trimming were read from the DNA, whereas the V and J calls and clone size are those reported in that table. The table records 150,000 to 200,000 clones, around 87% of them present only once. Nominally healthy donors provided the samples, though records likely missed some immune exposures. Study-wide results and caveats: Sequencing depth across donors, presence/absence analyses assumed, was roughly uniform. A later analysis by the authors found several of the most significant clusters apparently linked to common viral pathogens.

Worth noting for this clone: Its antigen is still unknown.

V was shortened by 2 bases and J by 9 bases, with 14 bases between the two germline ends. The germline CDR1 and CDR2 sequences are MDHEN and SYDVKM. This CDR3 comprises 14 residues. This chain links TRBV28 with TRBJ2-1, with D perhaps matching TRBD2 (7 bases). The receptor was isolated from a boy aged 2 to 10 in good health and CMV-seronegative. The sample was PBMCs. The CDR3: CASSLAGEGGEQFF. CDR3 DNA sequence: TGTGCCAGCAGTTTAGCGGGAGAAGGGGGTGAGCAGTTCTTC.